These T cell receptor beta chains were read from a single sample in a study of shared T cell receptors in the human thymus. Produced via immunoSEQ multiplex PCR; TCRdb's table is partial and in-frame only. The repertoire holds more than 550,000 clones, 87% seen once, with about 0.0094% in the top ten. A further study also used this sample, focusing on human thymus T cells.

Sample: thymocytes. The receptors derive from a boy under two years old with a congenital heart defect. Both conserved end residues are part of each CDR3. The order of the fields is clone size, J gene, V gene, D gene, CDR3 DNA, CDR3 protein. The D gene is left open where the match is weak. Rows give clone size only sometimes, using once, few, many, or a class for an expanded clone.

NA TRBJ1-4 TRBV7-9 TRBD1 TGTGCCAGCAGCAGGGACAGGGGGCATGAAAAACTGTTTTTT CASSRDRGHEKLFF
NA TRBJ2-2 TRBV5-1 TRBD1 TGCGCCAGCAGTATCTCTGGGACAGGGACGTTCTCCGGGGAGCTGTTTTTT CASSISGTGTFSGELFF
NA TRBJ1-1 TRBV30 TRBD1 TGTGCCCTGGAAGAGACAGGGCCGAGGAGGGAGAATTGGAACACTGAAGCTTTCTTT CALEETGPRRENWNTEAFF
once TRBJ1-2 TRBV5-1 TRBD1 TGCGCCAGCAGCTTGGCAGGGGGACAGGTTAACTATGGCTACACCTTC CASSLAGGQVNYGYTF
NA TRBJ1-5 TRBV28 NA TGTGCCAGCAGTTTGTCAGGAAGCAATCAGCCCCAGCATTTT CASSLSGSNQPQHF
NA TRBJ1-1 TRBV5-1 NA TGCGCCAGCAGCGCTCACAGGGACACTGAAGCTTTCTTT CASSAHRDTEAFF
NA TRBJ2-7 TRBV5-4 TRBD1 TGTGCCAGCAGCTCCGGGACAGGGGAAAATAGTCCCTACGAGCAGTACTTC CASSSGTGENSPYEQYF
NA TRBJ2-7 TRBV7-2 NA TGTGCCAGCAGCTTAGGACCAGGGTCCATCCTCGAGCAGTACTTC CASSLGPGSILEQYF
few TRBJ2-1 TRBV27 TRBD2 TGTGCCAGCAGTTTAGAGACTAGCGGCTATTACAATGAGCAGTTCTTC CASSLETSGYYNEQFF
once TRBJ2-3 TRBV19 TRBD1 TGTGCCAGTAGTATGCCAACAGGGGAAGATACGCAGTATTTT CASSMPTGEDTQYF
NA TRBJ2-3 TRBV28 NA TGTGCCAGCAACCCCTTAGTGGGGCAAGGAGATACGCAGTATTTT CASNPLVGQGDTQYF